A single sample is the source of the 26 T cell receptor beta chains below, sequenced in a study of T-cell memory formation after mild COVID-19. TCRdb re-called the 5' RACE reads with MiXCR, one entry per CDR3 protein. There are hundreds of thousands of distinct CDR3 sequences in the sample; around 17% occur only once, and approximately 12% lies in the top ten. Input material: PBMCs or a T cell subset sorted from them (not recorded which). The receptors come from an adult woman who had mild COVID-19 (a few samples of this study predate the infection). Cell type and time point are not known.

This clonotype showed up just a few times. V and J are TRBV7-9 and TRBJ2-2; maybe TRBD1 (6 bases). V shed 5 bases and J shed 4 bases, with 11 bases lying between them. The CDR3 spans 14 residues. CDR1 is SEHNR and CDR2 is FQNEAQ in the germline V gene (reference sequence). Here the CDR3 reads CASSPLGGTGELFF. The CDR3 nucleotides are TGTGCCAGCAGCCCACTAGGGGGCACCGGGGAGCTGTTTTTT.

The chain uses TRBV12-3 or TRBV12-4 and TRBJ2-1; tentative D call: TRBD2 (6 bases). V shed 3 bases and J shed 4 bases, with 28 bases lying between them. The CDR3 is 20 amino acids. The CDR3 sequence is CASSFRVRLDPRLLYNEQFF. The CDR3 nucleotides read TGTGCCAGCAGTTTTAGGGTTCGACTAGATCCACGGTTATTGTACAATGAGCAGTTCTTC.

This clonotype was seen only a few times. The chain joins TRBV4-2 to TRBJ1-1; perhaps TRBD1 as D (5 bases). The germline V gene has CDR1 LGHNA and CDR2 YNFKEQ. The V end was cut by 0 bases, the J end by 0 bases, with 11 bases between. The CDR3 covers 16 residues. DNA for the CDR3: TGTGCCAGCAGCCAAGATCTAATGGGGGTGAACACTGAAGCTTTCTTT. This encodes CASSQDLMGVNTEAFF.

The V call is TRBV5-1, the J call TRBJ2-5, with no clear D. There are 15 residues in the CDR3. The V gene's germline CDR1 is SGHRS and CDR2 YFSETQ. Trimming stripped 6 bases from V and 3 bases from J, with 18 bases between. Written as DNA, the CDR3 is TGCGCCAGCACCGTGGACCTGGTCCGCAAAGAGACCCAGTACTTC. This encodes CASTVDLVRKETQYF.

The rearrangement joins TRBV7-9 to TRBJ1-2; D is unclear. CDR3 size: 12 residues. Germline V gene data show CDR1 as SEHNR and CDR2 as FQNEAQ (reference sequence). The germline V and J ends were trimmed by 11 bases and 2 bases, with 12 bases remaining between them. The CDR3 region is CAFGVSNYGYTF. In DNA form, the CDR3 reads TGTGCCTTCGGCGTCAGCAACTATGGCTACACCTTC.

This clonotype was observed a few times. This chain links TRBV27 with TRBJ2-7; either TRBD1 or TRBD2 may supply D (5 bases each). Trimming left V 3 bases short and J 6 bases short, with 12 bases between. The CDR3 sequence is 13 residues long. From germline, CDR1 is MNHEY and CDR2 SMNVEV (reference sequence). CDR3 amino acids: CASSFSRDGEQYF. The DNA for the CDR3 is TGTGCCAGCAGTTTCTCCAGGGACGGCGAGCAGTACTTC.

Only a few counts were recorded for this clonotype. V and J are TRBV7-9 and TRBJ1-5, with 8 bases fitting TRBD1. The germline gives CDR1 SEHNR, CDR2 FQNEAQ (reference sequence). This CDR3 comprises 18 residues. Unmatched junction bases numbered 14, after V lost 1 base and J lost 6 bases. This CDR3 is CASSLETGATGGGQPQHF. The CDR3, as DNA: TGTGCCAGCAGCTTAGAGACAGGGGCTACAGGAGGGGGTCAGCCCCAGCATTTT.

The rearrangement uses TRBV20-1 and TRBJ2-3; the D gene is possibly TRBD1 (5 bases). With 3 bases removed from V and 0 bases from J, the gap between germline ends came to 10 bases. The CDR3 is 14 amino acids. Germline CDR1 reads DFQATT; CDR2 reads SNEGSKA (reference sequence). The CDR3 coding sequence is TGCAGTGCTAGTCAGACAGTTAGCACAGATACGCAGTATTTT. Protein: CSASQTVSTDTQYF.

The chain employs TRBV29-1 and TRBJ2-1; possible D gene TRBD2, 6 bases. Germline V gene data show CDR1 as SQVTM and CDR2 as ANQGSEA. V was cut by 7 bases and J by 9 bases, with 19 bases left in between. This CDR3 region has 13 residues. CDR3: CSALSASESEQFF. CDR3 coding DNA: TGCAGCGCCCTATCGGCTAGCGAAAGTGAGCAGTTCTTC.

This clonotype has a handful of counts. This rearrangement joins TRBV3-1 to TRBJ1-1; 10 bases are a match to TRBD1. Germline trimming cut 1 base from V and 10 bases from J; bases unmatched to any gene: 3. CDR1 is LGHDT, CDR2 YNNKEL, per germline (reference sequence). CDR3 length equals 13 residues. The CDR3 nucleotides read TGTGCCAGCAGCCAAGGCAGGACAGGGGGAGCTTTCTTT. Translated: CASSQGRTGGAFF. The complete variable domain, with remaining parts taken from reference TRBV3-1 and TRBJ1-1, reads DTAVSQTPKYLVTQMGNDKSIKCEQNLGHDTMYWYKQDSKKFLKIMFSYNNKELIINETVPNRFSPKSPDKAHLNLHINSLELGDSAVYFCASSQGRTGGAFFGQGTRLTVV.

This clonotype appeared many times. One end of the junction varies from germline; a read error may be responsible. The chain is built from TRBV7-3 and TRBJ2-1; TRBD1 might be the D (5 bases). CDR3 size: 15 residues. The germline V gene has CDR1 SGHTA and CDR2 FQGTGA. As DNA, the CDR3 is TGTGCCAGCAGCCATACAGGTAACTCCTACGATGAGCAGTTCTTC. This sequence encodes CASSHTGNSYDEQFF.

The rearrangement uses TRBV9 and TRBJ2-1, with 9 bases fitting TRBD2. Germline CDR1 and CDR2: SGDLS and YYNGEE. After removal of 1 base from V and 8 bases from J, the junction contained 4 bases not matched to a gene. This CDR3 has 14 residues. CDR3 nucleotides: TGTGCCAGCAGCGTAAGGGCTAGCGGGGATGAGCAGTTCTTC. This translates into CASSVRASGDEQFF.

CDR3 loop: CSARVGSPGNTIYF. CDR3 coding DNA: TGCAGTGCTAGAGTGGGCTCACCGGGAAACACCATATATTTT. The genes are TRBV20-1 and TRBJ1-3; no clear D. CDR3 length: 14 residues. V lost 1 base and J 4 bases, leaving 11 bases between the germline ends. Germline V lookup: CDR1 DFQATT, CDR2 SNEGSKA (reference sequence).

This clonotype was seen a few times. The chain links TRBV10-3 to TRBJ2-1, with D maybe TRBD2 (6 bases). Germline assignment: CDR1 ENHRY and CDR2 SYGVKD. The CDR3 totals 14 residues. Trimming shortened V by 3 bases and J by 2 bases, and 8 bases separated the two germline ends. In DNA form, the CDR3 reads TGTGCCATCAGTGACCGGGAGACCTACAATGAGCAGTTCTTC. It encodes CAISDRETYNEQFF.

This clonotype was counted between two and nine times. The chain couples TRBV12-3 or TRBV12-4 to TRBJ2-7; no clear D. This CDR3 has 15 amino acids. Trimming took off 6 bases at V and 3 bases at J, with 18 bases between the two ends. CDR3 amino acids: CASSQPGRASYEQYF. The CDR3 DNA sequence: TGTGCCAGCAGCCAACCTGGACGGGCAAGCTACGAGCAGTACTTC.

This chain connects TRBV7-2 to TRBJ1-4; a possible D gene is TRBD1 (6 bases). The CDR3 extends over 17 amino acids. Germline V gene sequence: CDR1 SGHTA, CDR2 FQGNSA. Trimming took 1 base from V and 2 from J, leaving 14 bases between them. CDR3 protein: CASSLEGRGMTNEKLFF. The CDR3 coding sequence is TGTGCCAGCAGCTTAGAGGGCAGGGGAATGACTAATGAAAAACTGTTTTTT.

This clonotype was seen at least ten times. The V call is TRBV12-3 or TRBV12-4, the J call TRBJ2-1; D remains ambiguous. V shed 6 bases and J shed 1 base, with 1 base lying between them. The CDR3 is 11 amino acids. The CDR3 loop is CASRSYNEQFF. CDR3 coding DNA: TGTGCCAGCAGGTCCTACAATGAGCAGTTCTTC.

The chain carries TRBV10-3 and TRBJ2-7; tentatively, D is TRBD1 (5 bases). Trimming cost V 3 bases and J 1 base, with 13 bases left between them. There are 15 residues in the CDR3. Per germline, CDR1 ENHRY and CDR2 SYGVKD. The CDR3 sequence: CAISESAGKSYEQYF. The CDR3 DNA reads TGTGCCATCAGTGAATCGGCAGGGAAATCCTACGAGCAGTACTTC.

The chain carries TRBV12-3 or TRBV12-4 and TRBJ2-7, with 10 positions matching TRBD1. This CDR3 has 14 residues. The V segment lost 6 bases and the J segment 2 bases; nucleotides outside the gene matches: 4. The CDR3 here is CASRMGQGPYEQYF. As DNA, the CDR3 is TGTGCCAGCAGGATGGGACAGGGGCCCTACGAGCAGTACTTC.

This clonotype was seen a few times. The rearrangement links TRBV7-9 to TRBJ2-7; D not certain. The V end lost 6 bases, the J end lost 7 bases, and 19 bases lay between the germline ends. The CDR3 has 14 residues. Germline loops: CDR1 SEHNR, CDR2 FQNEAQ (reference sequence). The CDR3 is CASRPTAQDGEQYF. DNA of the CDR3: TGTGCCAGCAGACCCACCGCCCAAGACGGGGAGCAGTACTTC.

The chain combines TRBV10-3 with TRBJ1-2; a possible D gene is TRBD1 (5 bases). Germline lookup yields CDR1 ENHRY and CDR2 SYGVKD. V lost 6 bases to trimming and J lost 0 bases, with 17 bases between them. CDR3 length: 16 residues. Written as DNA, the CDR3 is TGTGCCATCAGCCCACCGGGACGGATTACTAACTATGGCTACACCTTC. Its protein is CAISPPGRITNYGYTF.

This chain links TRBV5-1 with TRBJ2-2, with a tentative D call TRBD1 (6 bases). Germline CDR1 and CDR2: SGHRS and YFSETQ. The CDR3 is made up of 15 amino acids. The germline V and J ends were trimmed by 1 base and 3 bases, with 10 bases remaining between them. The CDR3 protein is CASSLTGLDTGELFF. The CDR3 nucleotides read TGCGCCAGCAGCTTGACAGGGTTGGACACCGGGGAGCTGTTTTTT.

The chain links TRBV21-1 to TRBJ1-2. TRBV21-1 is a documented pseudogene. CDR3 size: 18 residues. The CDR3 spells CASCSPQGRARSSRGYTF. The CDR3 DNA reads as TGTGCCAGCTGCAGTCCCCAGGGGCGGGCCCGCTCTTCTAGGGGCTACACCTTC.

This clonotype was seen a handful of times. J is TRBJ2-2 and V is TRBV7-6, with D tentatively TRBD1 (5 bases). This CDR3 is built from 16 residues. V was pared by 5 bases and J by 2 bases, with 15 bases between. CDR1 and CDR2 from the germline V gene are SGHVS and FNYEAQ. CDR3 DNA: TGTGCCAGCAGCCAAATGGTGACAGTCAACACCGGGGAGCTGTTTTTT. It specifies CASSQMVTVNTGELFF.

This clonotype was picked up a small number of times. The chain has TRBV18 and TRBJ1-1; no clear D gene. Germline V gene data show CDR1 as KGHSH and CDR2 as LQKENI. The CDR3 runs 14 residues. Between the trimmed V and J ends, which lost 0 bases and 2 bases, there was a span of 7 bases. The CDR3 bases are TGTGCCAGCTCACCACCTGGGATTAACACTGAAGCTTTCTTT. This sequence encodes CASSPPGINTEAFF.

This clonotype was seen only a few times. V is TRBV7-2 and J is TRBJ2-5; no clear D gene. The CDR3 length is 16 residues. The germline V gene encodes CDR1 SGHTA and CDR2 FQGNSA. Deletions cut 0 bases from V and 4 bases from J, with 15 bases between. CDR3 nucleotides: TGTGCCAGCAGCTTAGCTCCGGACGCACCTAGAGAGACCCAGTACTTC. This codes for CASSLAPDAPRETQYF.